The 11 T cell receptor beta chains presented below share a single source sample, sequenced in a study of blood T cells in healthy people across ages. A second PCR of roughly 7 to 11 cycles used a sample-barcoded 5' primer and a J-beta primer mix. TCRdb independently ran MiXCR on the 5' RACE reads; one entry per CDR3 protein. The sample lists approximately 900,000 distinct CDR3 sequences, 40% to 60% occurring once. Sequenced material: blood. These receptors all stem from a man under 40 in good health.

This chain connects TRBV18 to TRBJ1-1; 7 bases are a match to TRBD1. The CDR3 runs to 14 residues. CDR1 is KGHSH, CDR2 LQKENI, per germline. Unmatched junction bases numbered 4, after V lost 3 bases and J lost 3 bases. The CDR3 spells CASSPGQADTEAFF. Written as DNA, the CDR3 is TGTGCCAGCTCACCCGGACAGGCAGACACTGAAGCTTTCTTT.

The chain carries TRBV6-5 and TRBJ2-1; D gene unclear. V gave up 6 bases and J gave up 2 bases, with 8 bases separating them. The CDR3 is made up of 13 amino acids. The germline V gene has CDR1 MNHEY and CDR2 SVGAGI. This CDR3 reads CASRDGTYNEQFF. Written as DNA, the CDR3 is TGTGCCAGCAGGGACGGAACCTACAATGAGCAGTTCTTC.

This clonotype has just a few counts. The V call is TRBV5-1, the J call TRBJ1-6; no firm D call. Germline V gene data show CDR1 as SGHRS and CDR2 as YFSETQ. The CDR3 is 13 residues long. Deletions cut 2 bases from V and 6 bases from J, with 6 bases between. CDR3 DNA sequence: TGCGCCAGCAGCTTCTTACGTAATTCACCCCTCCACTTT. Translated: CASSFLRNSPLHF.

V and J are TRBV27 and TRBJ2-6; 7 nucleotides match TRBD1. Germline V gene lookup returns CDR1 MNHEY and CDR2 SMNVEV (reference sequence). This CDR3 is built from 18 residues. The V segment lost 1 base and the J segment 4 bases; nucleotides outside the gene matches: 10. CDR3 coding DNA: TGTGCCAGCAGTTTATTCTGGACAGGCCAAGAAGGGGCCAACGTCCTGACTTTC. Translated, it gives CASSLFWTGQEGANVLTF.

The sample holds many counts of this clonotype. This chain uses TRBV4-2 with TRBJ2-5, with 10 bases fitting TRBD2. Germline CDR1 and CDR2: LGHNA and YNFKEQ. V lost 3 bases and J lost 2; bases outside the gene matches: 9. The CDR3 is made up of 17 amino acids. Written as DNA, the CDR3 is TGTGCCAGCAGCCAGTCCGGTGCTAGCGGGGGTCAAGAGACCCAGTACTTC. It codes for CASSQSGASGGQETQYF.

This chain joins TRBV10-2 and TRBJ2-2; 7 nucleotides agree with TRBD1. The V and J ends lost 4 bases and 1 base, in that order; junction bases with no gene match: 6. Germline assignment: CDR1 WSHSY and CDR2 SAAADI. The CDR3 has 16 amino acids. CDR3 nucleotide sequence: TGCGCCAGCAGTGCCGGACAGGCCCTGAACACCGGGGAGCTGTTTTTT. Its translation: CASSAGQALNTGELFF.

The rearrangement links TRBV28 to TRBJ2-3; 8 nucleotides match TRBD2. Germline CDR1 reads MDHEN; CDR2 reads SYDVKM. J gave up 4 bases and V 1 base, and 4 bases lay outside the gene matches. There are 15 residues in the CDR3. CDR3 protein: CASSLSGGVADTQYF. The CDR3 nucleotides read TGTGCCAGCAGTTTATCCGGGGGGGTTGCAGATACGCAGTATTTT.

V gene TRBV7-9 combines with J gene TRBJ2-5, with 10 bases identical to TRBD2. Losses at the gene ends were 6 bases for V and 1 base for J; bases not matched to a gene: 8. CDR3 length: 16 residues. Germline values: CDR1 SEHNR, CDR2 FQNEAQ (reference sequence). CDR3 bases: TGTGCCAGCAGAGAGAGCACTAGCGGGGTCCAAGAGACCCAGTACTTC. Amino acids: CASRESTSGVQETQYF.

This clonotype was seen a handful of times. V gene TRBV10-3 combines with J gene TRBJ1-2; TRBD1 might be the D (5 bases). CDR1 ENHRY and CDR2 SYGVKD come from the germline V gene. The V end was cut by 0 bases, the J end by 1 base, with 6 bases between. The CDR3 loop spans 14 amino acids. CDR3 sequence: CAISESTVNYGYTF. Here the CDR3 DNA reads TGTGCCATCAGTGAGTCGACAGTTAACTATGGCTACACCTTC.

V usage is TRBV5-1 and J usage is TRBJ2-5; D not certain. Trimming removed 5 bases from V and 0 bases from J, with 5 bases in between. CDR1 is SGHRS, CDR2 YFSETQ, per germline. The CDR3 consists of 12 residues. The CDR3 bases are TGCGCCAGCAGACTAAACCAAGAGACCCAGTACTTC. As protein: CASRLNQETQYF.

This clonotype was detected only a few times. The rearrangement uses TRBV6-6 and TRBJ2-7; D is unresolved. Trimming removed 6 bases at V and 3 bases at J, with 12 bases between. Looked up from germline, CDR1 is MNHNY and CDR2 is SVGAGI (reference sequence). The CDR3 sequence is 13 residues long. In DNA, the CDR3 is TGTGCCAGCAGACCCGGGCCCCACTACGAGCAGTACTTC. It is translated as CASRPGPHYEQYF.